The rows below give T cell receptor beta chains drawn from one sample of a study of Ad26.COV2.S vaccination and SARS-CoV-2 variants. The data were produced by immunoSEQ multiplex PCR, yet TCRdb's version contains in-frame clones alone and is incomplete. The sample yields more than 300,000 clones, around four fifths seen once. The specimen comprised peripheral blood, sampled in a trial of Ad26.COV2.S vaccine versus placebo. These receptors were obtained from a person between 18 and 59 years old who received the Ad26.COV2.S COVID-19 vaccine or a placebo. Both conserved end residues are part of each CDR3. A D gene is named only where the DNA matches it firmly. Where a row states a size, it is once, few, many or the class of an expanded clone; other rows omit it.

clone size	D gene	V gene	CDR3 length	J gene	CDR3 DNA	CDR3 protein
-	TRBD2	TRBV29-1	13	TRBJ2-5	TGCAGCGCCGCCGGGACTACTCAAGAGACCCAGTACTTC	CSAAGTTQETQYF
-	-	TRBV9	13	TRBJ1-1	TGTGCCAGCAGCGTAGGAGTGGGTACTGAAGCTTTCTTT	CASSVGVGTEAFF
once	-	TRBV9	13	TRBJ1-1	TGTGCCAGCAGCGTAGATGGCGGGACTGAAGCTTTCTTT	CASSVDGGTEAFF
-	TRBD1	TRBV10-3	13	TRBJ2-7	TGTGCCATCAGGCAGGGGGCGTCCTACGAGCAGTACTTC	CAIRQGASYEQYF
-	TRBD1	TRBV12-3/TRBV12-4	13	TRBJ1-4	TGTGCCAGCAGTCCACAGGGGGAGGAAAAACTGTTTTTT	CASSPQGEEKLFF
-	-	TRBV6-2/TRBV6-3	16	TRBJ1-2	TGTGCCAGCAGCTTCCCCGACAGCCACGGAAACTATGGCTACACCTTC	CASSFPDSHGNYGYTF
-	-	TRBV19	14	TRBJ2-7	TGTGCCAGTAGTATAGATCGGGGCTTATACGAGCAGTACTTC	CASSIDRGLYEQYF
-	TRBD1	TRBV5-5	15	TRBJ2-3	TGTGCCAGCAGCTTTACAGGGGGCCATGCAGATACGCAGTATTTT	CASSFTGGHADTQYF
-	TRBD1	TRBV25-1	15	TRBJ1-6	TGTGCCAGCAGCCGGGGGACAGACTATAATTCACCCCTCCACTTT	CASSRGTDYNSPLHF
-	TRBD1	TRBV5-1	16	TRBJ1-1	TGCGCCAGCAGCCGAAGACAGGGAGGGTTGAACACTGAAGCTTTCTTT	CASSRRQGGLNTEAFF
-	-	TRBV6-5	14	TRBJ2-3	TGTGCCAGCAGTTTTTCAGCAGACACAGATACGCAGTATTTT	CASSFSADTDTQYF
-	TRBD2	TRBV5-4	14	TRBJ2-5	TGTGCCAGCAGCTGGGGGGGGTTCCAAGAGACCCAGTACTTC	CASSWGGFQETQYF
-	-	TRBV3-1/TRBV3-2	14	TRBJ1-4	TGTGCCAGCAGCCTCAACGGGGGAAATGAAAAACTGTTTTTT	CASSLNGGNEKLFF
few	-	TRBV24-1	13	TRBJ2-1	TGTGCCACCAGTGGTCGCAGTTACAATGAGCAGTTCTTC	CATSGRSYNEQFF
-	-	TRBV19	15	TRBJ2-6	TGTGCCAGTAGTTCTGGTTTTATCTGGGCCAACGTCCTGACTTTC	CASSSGFIWANVLTF
once	-	TRBV19	13	TRBJ1-6	TGTGCCAGTAGTATCGGGGCGAGTTCACCCCTCCACTTT	CASSIGASSPLHF
-	TRBD1	TRBV28	15	TRBJ1-1	TGTGCCAGCAGATTTGACAGGGGGAGTTGGACTGAAGCTTTCTTT	CASRFDRGSWTEAFF
-	TRBD2	TRBV5-1	17	TRBJ2-5	TGCGCCAGCAGCTTGGGAGCGGGGGGGTCGTACCAAGAGACCCAGTACTTC	CASSLGAGGSYQETQYF
-	-	TRBV11-2	16	TRBJ2-3	TGTGCCAGCAGCTCCCAGGGGGGGGGCTTTACAGATACGCAGTATTTT	CASSSQGGGFTDTQYF
-	TRBD2	TRBV7-8	20	TRBJ2-1	TGTGCCAGCAGCGCACGACTCGCCAGCGGGGGCCATAGCACCTACAATGAGCAGTTCTTC	CASSARLASGGHSTYNEQFF
-	TRBD2	TRBV3-1/TRBV3-2	14	TRBJ2-7	TGTGCCAGCAGACCCACGGGGGGGCACTACGAGCAGTACTTC	CASRPTGGHYEQYF
once	TRBD2	TRBV5-5	15	TRBJ2-3	TGTGCCAGCGCCCGGGGGGGCGGTAGAGTAGATACGCAGTATTTT	CASARGGGRVDTQYF
-	-	TRBV9	13	TRBJ2-5	TGTGCCAGCAGCGTATATACCGAAGAGACCCAGTACTTC	CASSVYTEETQYF
-	TRBD1	TRBV28	16	TRBJ1-5	TGTGCCAGCAGTTCCGATCAGGGGGCCGTGAGTCAGCCCCAGCATTTT	CASSSDQGAVSQPQHF
-	-	TRBV24-1	16	TRBJ2-3	TGTGCCACCAGGGGGGTGGCGGGGCCTAGCACAGATACGCAGTATTTT	CATRGVAGPSTDTQYF
-	-	TRBV6-1	14	TRBJ2-7	TGTGCCAGCAGTGAATTCAGAAGCTCCTACGAGCAGTACTTC	CASSEFRSSYEQYF
-	-	TRBV3-1/TRBV3-2	15	TRBJ1-3	TGTGCCAGCAGCCCCCGGGGCCGCTCTGGAAACACCATATATTTT	CASSPRGRSGNTIYF
-	-	TRBV29-1	14	TRBJ2-6	TGCAGCGTTGTCACAGGGAGTGGGGCCAACGTCCTGACTTTC	CSVVTGSGANVLTF
many	TRBD1	TRBV5-4	15	TRBJ2-2	TGTGCCAGCAGCTTGGACGGACAGGGGGCCGGGGAGCTGTTTTTT	CASSLDGQGAGELFF
-	TRBD1	TRBV18	14	TRBJ1-4	TGTGCCAGCTCACGCGGGACAGGGGATGAAAAACTGTTTTTT	CASSRGTGDEKLFF
-	-	TRBV18	15	TRBJ1-6	TGTGCCAGCTCACCACCGAACAGGGATAATTCACCCCTCCACTTT	CASSPPNRDNSPLHF
few	-	TRBV5-1	17	TRBJ1-3	TGCGCCAGCAGCTTGGCGACAGGTAGTTCCTCTGGAAACACCATATATTTT	CASSLATGSSSGNTIYF
-	TRBD2	TRBV9	19	TRBJ2-7	TGTGCCAGCAGCGTAGATCCCGCTAGCGGGGGCCTGGGGGCCTACGAGCAGTACTTC	CASSVDPASGGLGAYEQYF
-	TRBD1	TRBV28	14	TRBJ1-5	TGTGCCAGCCAAAGGACAGGGGCACGGCAGCCCCAGCATTTT	CASQRTGARQPQHF
-	-	TRBV2	17	TRBJ1-5	TGTGCCAGCAGTGAGGGGGCATGGGGGGCGGAATATCAGCCCCAGCATTTT	CASSEGAWGAEYQPQHF
-	TRBD2	TRBV9	18	TRBJ2-5	TGTGCCAGCAGCGTAGGGCTTTCTAGCGGGGGGGCCGGAGAGACCCAGTACTTC	CASSVGLSSGGAGETQYF
few	-	TRBV6-1	14	TRBJ1-5	TGTGCCAGCAGTGACAGGGGAAGGGGTCAGCCCCAGCATTTT	CASSDRGRGQPQHF
-	-	TRBV5-1	17	TRBJ2-3	TGCGCCAGCAGCTTGGCCCGGGGGAGCCTTCAAACAGATACGCAGTATTTT	CASSLARGSLQTDTQYF
-	TRBD1	TRBV28	15	TRBJ2-7	TGTGCCAGCAGGGCACAGGGGGCGCGTTCCTACGAGCAGTACTTC	CASRAQGARSYEQYF
-	TRBD2	TRBV2	17	TRBJ2-7	TGTGCCAGCAGTATACGGGGGTGGGAACTAGCGGCCTACGAGCAGTACTTC	CASSIRGWELAAYEQYF
-	-	TRBV7-3	15	TRBJ1-5	TGTGCCAGCAGCTTAATGGGAGGGGAGGGACAGCCCCAGCATTTT	CASSLMGGEGQPQHF
-	-	TRBV19	13	TRBJ2-1	TGTGCCAGTAGCCCCAGGGGCGATCATGAGCAGTTCTTC	CASSPRGDHEQFF
-	TRBD2	TRBV28	19	TRBJ2-1	TGTGCCAGCAGTGTGCCGGGACTAGCAATCAAAAGCTCCTACAATGAGCAGTTCTTC	CASSVPGLAIKSSYNEQFF
-	-	TRBV6-1	16	TRBJ1-6	TGTGCCAGCAGTGAAGCGAACGGAGGGGGGAATTCACCCCTCCACTTT	CASSEANGGGNSPLHF
once	-	TRBV20-1	10	TRBJ2-3	TGCAGTGCTAGTGAGGGGTCGCAGTATTTT	CSASEGSQYF
-	-	TRBV6-5	13	TRBJ2-5	TGTGCCAGCAGTTACCGGGGAGAAGAGACCCAGTACTTC	CASSYRGEETQYF
-	-	TRBV12-3/TRBV12-4	12	TRBJ1-2	TGTGCCAGCAGTCCCCAAACTTGGGGCTACACCTTC	CASSPQTWGYTF
-	TRBD2	TRBV19	17	TRBJ2-7	TGTGCCAGTAGTCCCCGCGAGACTAGCGGAGCCTGGGACGAGCAGTACTTC	CASSPRETSGAWDEQYF
-	-	TRBV4-1	15	TRBJ1-5	TGCGCCAGCAGCCAAGATATGTATAGCAATCAGCCCCAGCATTTT	CASSQDMYSNQPQHF
-	-	TRBV27	14	TRBJ1-2	TGTGCCAGCAGCATCGCGGGGTCTACTAATGGCTACACCTTC	CASSIAGSTNGYTF
-	TRBD1	TRBV6-5	13	TRBJ2-1	TGTGCCAGCAGACCCGGGACAGTCAATGAGCAGTTCTTC	CASRPGTVNEQFF
-	TRBD1	TRBV2	16	TRBJ1-4	TGTGCCAGCAGTAGACAGGGGGCAACGGGTGGTGAAAAACTGTTTTTT	CASSRQGATGGEKLFF